One and the same sample provided the 2 T cell receptor beta chains below, sequenced in a study of T cell responses to AZD1222 COVID-19 vaccine. Profiling relied on immunoSEQ multiplex PCR, and the TCRdb table lists in-frame clones only, not all of them. Here the sample spans roughly 100,000 clones, roughly 90% being singletons. Sample: peripheral blood, taken on day 0 of AZD1222 vaccination. The source is an adult in good health.

The chain recombines TRBV6-5 with TRBJ1-1; D call uncertain. This CDR3 is 13 amino acids long. The V end was cut by 2 bases, the J end by 5 bases, with 9 bases between. Germline CDR1 MNHEY, CDR2 SVGAGI. As DNA, the CDR3 is TGTGCCAGCAGTTACCAGGTCGGTACTGAAGCTTTCTTT. Amino acid sequence: CASSYQVGTEAFF.

In regard to this clone: The germline gene is not matched at one end of the junction; a read error may be the cause. J is TRBJ2-1 and V is TRBV7-2, with D tentatively TRBD1 (6 bases). In germline, CDR1 is SGHTA, CDR2 FQGNSA. This CDR3 contains 14 residues. The CDR3 nucleotides read TGTGCCAGCAGCTTAAACAGGGCGGCGAATGGGCAGTTCTTC. Translating it yields CASSLNRAANGQFF.